This T cell receptor beta chain came from a study of shared clonotypes between healthy human individuals. Study in general: A donor's plate count was three for CD4 naive and three for CD4 memory; CD8 naive had two and CD8 memory one.

Sequencing was performed with immunoSEQ multiplex PCR; in TCRdb, only in-frame clones are kept and a portion is missing. This sample carries about 100,000 clones, 68% of them seen once, and the ten largest clones take approximately 23%. As for this clone: Antigen unknown.

Study-wide findings and caveats: Collection of samples was limited to blood; tissue repertoires likely differ.

CD45RO+ cells were combined with CCR7-negative CD45RA+ TemRA cells to form CD8 memory. Germline V lookup: CDR1 SGHRS, CDR2 YFSETQ. The CDR3 sequence is 15 residues long. Trimming left V 4 bases short and J 8 bases short, with 19 bases between. The chain couples TRBV5-1 to TRBJ2-1; D is tentatively TRBD1 or TRBD2 (5 bases each). The clonotype was recovered from a woman aged 30 to 39 in good health. The sample taken for sequencing was memory CD8+ T cells sorted from blood. Subset: CD45RO+ cells pooled with CCR7-negative TemRA cells. CDR3 DNA sequence: TGCGCCAGCAGCCCTTTCGGGGCAGGGTTGGATGAGCAGTTCTTC. It translates to CASSPFGAGLDEQFF.